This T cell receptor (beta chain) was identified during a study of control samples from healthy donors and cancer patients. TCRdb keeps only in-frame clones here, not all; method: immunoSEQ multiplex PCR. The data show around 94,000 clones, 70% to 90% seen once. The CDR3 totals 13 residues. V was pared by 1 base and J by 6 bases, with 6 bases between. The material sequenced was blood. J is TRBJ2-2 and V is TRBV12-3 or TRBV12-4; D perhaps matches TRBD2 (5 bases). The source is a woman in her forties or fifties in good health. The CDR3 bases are TGTGCCAGCAGTTTAGGACTACCCGGGGAGCTGTTTTTT. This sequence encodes CASSLGLPGELFF.